The 5 T cell receptor beta chains below all came from one sample that was sequenced in a study of blood T cells in healthy people across ages. Primers used in a second PCR of about 7 to 12 cycles were a sample-barcoded 5' primer and a J-beta primer mix. TCRdb passed the 5' RACE reads through MiXCR, listing each CDR3 protein once. This table has under 850,000 distinct CDR3 sequences, roughly 34% appearing once. Sequenced material: blood. All receptors come from a man younger than 35 in good health.

The chain employs TRBV7-2 and TRBJ1-1, with 7 bases lining up with TRBD1. Trimming at V came to 0 bases and at J to 3 bases, leaving 4 bases not matched to a gene. The V gene's germline CDR1 is SGHTA and CDR2 FQGNSA. The length of the CDR3 is 15 residues. Here the CDR3 reads CASSLAGGDYTEAFF. Here the CDR3 DNA reads TGTGCCAGCAGCTTAGCAGGGGGCGATTACACTGAAGCTTTCTTT.

Remarks on this clonotype: A much larger clone differs from this one at a single base, so this may be a read error. J is TRBJ1-2 and V is TRBV7-9, with 8 bases fitting TRBD1. The CDR3 loop spans 15 amino acids. Germline CDR1 SEHNR, CDR2 FQNEAQ (reference sequence). CDR3 in amino acids: CSSSPTTGQGYGYTF. The DNA of the CDR3 is TGTTCCAGCAGCCCCACGACAGGACAGGGCTATGGCTACACCTTC.

V is TRBV27 and J is TRBJ1-4, with D maybe TRBD1 (5 bases). Trimming shortened V by 5 bases and J by 4 bases, and 17 bases separated the two germline ends. The CDR3 is made up of 16 amino acids. CDR1 and CDR2 (germline): MNHEY, SMNVEV (reference sequence). CDR3 in amino acids: CASSPSSRGFNEKLFF. CDR3 bases: TGTGCCAGCAGTCCCTCAAGTAGGGGTTTTAATGAAAAACTGTTTTTT.

V usage is TRBV9 and J usage is TRBJ2-5; TRBD2 agrees at 7 bases. This CDR3 has 14 residues. Per the germline V gene, CDR1 is SGDLS and CDR2 is YYNGEE. V lost 2 bases to trimming and J lost 4 bases; unmatched junction nucleotides: 5. Here the CDR3 reads CASSVGTIRETQYF. The CDR3 DNA is TGTGCCAGCAGCGTGGGGACTATTCGAGAGACCCAGTACTTC.

This clonotype was recorded once. The chain uses TRBV20-1 and TRBJ2-5; no reliable D call. Germline CDR1 and CDR2: DFQATT and SNEGSKA (reference sequence). CDR3 length: 14 residues. V gave up 1 base and J gave up 2 bases, with 11 bases separating them. The CDR3 protein is CSARGGLGQETQYF. The CDR3 nucleotides read TGCAGTGCTAGAGGAGGCCTAGGGCAAGAGACCCAGTACTTC.